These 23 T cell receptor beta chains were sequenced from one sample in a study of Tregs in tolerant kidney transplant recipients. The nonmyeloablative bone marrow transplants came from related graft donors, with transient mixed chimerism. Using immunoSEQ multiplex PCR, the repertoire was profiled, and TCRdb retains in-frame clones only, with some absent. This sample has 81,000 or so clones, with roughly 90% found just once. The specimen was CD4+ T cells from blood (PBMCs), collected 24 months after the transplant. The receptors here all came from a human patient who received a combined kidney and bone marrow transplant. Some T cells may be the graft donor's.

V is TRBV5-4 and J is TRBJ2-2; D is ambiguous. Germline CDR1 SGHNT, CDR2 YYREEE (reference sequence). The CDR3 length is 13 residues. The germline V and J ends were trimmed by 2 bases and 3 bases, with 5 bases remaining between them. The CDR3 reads CASSLQYTGELFF. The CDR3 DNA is TGTGCCAGCAGCTTACAGTACACCGGGGAGCTGTTTTTT.

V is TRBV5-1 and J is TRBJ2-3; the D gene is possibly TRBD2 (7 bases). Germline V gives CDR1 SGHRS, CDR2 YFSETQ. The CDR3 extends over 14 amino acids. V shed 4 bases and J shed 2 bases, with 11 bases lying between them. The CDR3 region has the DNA TGCGCCAGCAGCCCGGGGGGCCCCACAGATACGCAGTATTTT. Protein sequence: CASSPGGPTDTQYF.

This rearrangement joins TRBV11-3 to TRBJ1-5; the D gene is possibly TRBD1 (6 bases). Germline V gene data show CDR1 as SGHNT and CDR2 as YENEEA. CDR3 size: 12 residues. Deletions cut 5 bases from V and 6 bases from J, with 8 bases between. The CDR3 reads CASSPGAQPQHF. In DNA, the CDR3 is TGTGCCAGCAGCCCAGGGGCTCAGCCCCAGCATTTT.

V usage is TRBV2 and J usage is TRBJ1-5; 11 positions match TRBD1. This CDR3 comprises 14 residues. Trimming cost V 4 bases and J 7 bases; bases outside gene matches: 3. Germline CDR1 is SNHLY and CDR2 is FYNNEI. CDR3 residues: CASSGGTGGQPQHF. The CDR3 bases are TGTGCCAGCAGTGGGGGGACAGGGGGGCAGCCCCAGCATTTT.

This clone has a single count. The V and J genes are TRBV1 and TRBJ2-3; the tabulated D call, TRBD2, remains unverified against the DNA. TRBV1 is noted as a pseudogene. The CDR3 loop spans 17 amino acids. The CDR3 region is CTSSQIIVAGVGDTQYF. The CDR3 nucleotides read TGCACCAGCAGCCAAATTATAGTAGCGGGAGTGGGAGATACGCAGTATTTT.

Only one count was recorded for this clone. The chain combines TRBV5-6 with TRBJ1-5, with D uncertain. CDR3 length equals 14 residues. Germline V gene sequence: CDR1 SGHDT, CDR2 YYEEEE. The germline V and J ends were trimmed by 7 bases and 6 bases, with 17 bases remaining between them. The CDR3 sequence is CASADGPRGQPQHF. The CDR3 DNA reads TGTGCCAGCGCGGACGGGCCGCGGGGTCAGCCCCAGCATTTT.

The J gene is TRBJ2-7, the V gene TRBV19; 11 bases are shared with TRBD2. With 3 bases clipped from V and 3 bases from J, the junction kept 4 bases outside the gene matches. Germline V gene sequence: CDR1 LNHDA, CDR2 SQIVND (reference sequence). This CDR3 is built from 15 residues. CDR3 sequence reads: CASSITSGGFYEQYF. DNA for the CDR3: TGTGCCAGTAGTATTACTAGCGGGGGCTTCTACGAGCAGTACTTC.

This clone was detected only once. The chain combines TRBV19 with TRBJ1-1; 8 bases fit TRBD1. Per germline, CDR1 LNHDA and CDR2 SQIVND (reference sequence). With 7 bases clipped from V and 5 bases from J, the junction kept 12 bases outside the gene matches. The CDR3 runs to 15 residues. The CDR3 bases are TGTGCCAGTACCAGGGCAGGGGGCGCTCGGACTGAAGCTTTCTTT. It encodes CASTRAGGARTEAFF.

DNA of the CDR3: TGTGCCAGCAGCTTATTGAGGCAGACTAATGAAAAACTGTTTTTT. Amino acid sequence: CASSLLRQTNEKLFF. The V and J genes are TRBV7-8 and TRBJ1-4; D is uncertain. From germline, CDR1 is SGHVS and CDR2 FQNEAQ. The CDR3 is made up of 15 amino acids. Deletions cut 2 bases from V and 2 bases from J, with 9 bases between.

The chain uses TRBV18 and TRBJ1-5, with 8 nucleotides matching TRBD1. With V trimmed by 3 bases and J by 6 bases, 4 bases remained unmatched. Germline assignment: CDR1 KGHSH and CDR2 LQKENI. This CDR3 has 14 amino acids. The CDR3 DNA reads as TGTGCCAGCTCACCTTCAGGGGGCGGTCAGCCCCAGCATTTT. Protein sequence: CASSPSGGGQPQHF.

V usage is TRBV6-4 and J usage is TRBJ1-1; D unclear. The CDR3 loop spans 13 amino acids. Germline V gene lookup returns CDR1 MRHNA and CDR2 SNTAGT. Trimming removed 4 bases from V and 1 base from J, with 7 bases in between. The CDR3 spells CASSAEENTEAFF. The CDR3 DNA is TGTGCCAGCAGTGCCGAGGAGAACACTGAAGCTTTCTTT.

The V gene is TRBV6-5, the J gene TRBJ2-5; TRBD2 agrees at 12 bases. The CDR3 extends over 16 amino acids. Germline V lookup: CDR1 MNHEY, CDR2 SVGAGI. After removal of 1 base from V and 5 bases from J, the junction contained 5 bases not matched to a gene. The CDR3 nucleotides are TGTGCCAGCAGTTACTTCCCTAGCGGGGGGGCGGAGACCCAGTACTTC. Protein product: CASSYFPSGGAETQYF.

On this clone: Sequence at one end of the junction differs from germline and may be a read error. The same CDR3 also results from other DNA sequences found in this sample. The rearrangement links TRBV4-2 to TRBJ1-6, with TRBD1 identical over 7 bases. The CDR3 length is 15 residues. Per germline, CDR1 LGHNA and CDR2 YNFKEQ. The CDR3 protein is CASSQTTGSNSPLHF. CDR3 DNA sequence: TGTGCCAGCAGCCAGACGACAGGGTCAAATTCCCCCCTCCACTTT.

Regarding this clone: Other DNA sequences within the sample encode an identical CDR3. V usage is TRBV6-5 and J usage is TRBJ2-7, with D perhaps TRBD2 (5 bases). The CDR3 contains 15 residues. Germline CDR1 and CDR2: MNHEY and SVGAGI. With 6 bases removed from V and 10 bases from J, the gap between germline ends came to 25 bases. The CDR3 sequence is CASRRSRAEGAEQYF. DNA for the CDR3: TGTGCCAGCAGACGTTCAAGGGCTGAGGGTGCCGAACAGTACTTC.

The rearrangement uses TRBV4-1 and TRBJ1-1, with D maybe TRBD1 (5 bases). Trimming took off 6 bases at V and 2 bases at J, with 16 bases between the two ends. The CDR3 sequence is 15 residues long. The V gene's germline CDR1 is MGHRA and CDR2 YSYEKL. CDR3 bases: TGCGCCAGCAGACAGTTGACAGTTACTAACACTGAAGCTTTCTTT. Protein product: CASRQLTVTNTEAFF.

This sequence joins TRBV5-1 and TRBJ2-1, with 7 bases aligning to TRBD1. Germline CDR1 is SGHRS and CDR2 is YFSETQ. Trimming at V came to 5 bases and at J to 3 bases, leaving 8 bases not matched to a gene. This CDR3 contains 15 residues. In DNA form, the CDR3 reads TGCGCCAGCAGACAGACAGGGTTATACTACAATGAGCAGTTCTTC. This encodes CASRQTGLYYNEQFF.

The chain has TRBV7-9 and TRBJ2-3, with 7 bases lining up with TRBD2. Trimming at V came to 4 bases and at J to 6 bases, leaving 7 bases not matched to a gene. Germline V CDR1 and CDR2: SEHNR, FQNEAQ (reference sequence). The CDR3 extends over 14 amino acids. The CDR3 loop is CASSSGLVSDTQYF. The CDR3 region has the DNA TGTGCCAGCAGCTCAGGACTAGTCAGCGATACGCAGTATTTT.

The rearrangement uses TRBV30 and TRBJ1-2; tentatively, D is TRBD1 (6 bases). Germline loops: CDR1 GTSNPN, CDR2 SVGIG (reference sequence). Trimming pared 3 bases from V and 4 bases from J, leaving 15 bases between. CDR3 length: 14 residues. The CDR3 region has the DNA TGTGCCTGGAGCTCAAGACAGGCCTTCTATGGCTACACCTTC. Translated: CAWSSRQAFYGYTF.

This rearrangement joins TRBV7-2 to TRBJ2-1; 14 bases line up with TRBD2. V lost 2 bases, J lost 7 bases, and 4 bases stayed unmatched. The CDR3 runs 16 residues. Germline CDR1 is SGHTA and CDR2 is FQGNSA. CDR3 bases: TGTGCCAGCAGCTTATCAGGGACTAGCGGGAGAAATGAGCAGTTCTTC. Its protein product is CASSLSGTSGRNEQFF.

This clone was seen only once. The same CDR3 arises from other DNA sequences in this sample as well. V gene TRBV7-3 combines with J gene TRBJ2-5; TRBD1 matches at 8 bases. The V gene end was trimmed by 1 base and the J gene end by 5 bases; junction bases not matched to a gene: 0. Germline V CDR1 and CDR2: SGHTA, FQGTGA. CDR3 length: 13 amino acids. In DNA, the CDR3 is TGTGCCAGCAGCTTAAACAGGGGGGAGACCCAGTACTTC. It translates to CASSLNRGETQYF.

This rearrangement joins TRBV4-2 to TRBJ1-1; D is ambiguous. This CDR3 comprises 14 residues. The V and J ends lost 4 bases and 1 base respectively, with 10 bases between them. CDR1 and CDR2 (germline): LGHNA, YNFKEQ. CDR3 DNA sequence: TGTGCCAGCAGCCTCGTTCAGGAGAACACTGAAGCTTTCTTT. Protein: CASSLVQENTEAFF.

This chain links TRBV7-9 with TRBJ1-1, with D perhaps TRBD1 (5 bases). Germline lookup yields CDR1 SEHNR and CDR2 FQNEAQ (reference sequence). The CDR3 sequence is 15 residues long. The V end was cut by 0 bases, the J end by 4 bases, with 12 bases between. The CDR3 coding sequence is TGTGCCAGCAGCTTAGCGACAGATTATGGCACTGAAGCTTTCTTT. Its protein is CASSLATDYGTEAFF.

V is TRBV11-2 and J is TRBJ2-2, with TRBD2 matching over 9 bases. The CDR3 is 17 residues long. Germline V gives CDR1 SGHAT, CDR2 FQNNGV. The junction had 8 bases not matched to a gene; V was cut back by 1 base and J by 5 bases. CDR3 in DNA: TGTGCCAGCAGCTTAGGTTATAGCGGGAGCCGGACCGGGGAGCTGTTTTTT. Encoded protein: CASSLGYSGSRTGELFF.